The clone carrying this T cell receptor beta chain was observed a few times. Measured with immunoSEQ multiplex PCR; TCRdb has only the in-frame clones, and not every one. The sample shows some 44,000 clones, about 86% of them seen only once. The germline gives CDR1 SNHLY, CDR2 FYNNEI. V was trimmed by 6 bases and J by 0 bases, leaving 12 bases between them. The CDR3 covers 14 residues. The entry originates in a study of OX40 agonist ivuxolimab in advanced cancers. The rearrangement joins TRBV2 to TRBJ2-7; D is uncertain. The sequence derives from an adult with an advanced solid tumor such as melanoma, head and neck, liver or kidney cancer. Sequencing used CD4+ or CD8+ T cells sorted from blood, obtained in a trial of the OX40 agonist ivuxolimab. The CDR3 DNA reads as TGTGCCAGCAGGATGGAGCTTAACTCCTACGAGCAGTACTTC. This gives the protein CASRMELNSYEQYF. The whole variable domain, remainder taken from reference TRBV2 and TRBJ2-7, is EPEVTQTPSHQVTQMGQEVILRCVPISNHLYFYWYRQILGQKVEFLVSFYNNEISEKSEIFDDQFSVERPDGSNFTLKIRSTKLEDSAMYFCASRMELNSYEQYFGPGTRLTVT.